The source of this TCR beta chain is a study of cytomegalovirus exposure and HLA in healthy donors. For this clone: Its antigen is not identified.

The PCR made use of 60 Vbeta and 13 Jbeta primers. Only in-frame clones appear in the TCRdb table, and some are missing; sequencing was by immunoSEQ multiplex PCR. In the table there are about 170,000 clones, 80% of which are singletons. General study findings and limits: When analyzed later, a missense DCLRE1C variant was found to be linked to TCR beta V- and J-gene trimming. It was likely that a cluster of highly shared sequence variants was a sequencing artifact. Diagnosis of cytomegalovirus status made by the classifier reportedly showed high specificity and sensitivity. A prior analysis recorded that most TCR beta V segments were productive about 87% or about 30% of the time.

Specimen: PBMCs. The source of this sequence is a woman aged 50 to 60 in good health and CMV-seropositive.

CDR3 sequence reads: CASSESPGWSNQPQHF. The CDR3 DNA reads TGTGCCAGCAGTGAAAGCCCAGGGTGGAGCAATCAGCCCCAGCATTTT. The chain joins TRBV6-1 to TRBJ1-5; a weak D match, TRBD1 (5 bases). CDR1 and CDR2 from the germline V gene are MNHNS and SASEGT. There are 16 residues in the CDR3. Trimming stripped 2 bases from V and 1 base from J, with 12 bases between.